The next 17 T cell receptor beta chains were all read from a single sample in a study of blood T cell repertoires in COVID-19. Using immunoSEQ multiplex PCR, the repertoire was profiled, and TCRdb retains in-frame clones only, with some absent. The table shows about 100,000 clones, with over 75% occurring only once. Material for sequencing was peripheral blood. Receptors originate from a human donor in a cohort sampled during active COVID-19.

CDR3 DNA sequence: TGTGCCACCAGCAGACCGGGACTAGCGGGGGTGGAGCTGTTTTTT. Its protein product is CATSRPGLAGVELFF. The chain uses TRBV15 and TRBJ2-2; 14 bases are shared with TRBD2. The CDR3 loop spans 15 amino acids. The V segment lost 2 bases and the J segment 10 bases; nucleotides outside the gene matches: 3. Germline V gene data show CDR1 as LNHNV and CDR2 as YYDKDF (reference sequence).

The chain recombines TRBV5-1 with TRBJ2-1, with TRBD1 identical over 9 bases. Per germline, CDR1 SGHRS and CDR2 YFSETQ. Losses at the gene ends were 5 bases for V and 6 bases for J; bases not matched to a gene: 15. The CDR3 length is 17 residues. CDR3 in amino acids: CASRAYSGTGNVNEQFF. The CDR3 nucleotides read TGCGCCAGCAGAGCCTACTCCGGGACAGGGAATGTCAATGAGCAGTTCTTC.

The rearrangement links TRBV30 to TRBJ2-7; 9 nucleotides align to TRBD1. Germline lookup yields CDR1 GTSNPN and CDR2 SVGIG (reference sequence). The junction had 12 bases not matched to a gene; V was cut back by 4 bases and J by 5 bases. CDR3 length: 15 residues. Here the CDR3 reads CAWTPGQGLLNEQYF. In DNA, the CDR3 is TGTGCCTGGACCCCGGGACAGGGTTTACTTAACGAGCAGTACTTC.

As to this clone: One end of the junction varies from germline; a read error may be responsible. The chain joins TRBV2 to TRBJ2-5; TRBD2 matches at 9 bases. Germline CDR1 reads SNHLY; CDR2 reads FYNNEI. The CDR3 consists of 16 residues. The DNA of the CDR3 is TGTGCCAGCAGCGAAGAAGGGACTAGCTTGGGAGAGACCCAGTACTTC. This sequence encodes CASSEEGTSLGETQYF.

The rearrangement uses TRBV7-6 and TRBJ2-3; 11 nucleotides agree with TRBD2. V lost 0 bases to trimming and J lost 2 bases; unmatched junction nucleotides: 4. CDR1 is SGHVS, CDR2 FNYEAQ, per germline. The CDR3 totals 17 residues. The CDR3 reads CASSLATSGDNTDTQYF. CDR3 nucleotides: TGTGCCAGCAGCTTAGCGACTAGCGGGGATAACACAGATACGCAGTATTTT.

The chain uses TRBV7-2 and TRBJ2-1; D possibly corresponds to TRBD1 (6 bases). V shed 3 bases and J shed 4 bases, with 13 bases lying between them. The germline V gene has CDR1 SGHTA and CDR2 FQGNSA. This CDR3 has 15 residues. The CDR3 loop is CASSFVTGGYNEQFF. The CDR3 DNA is TGTGCCAGCAGCTTCGTGACAGGCGGGTACAATGAGCAGTTCTTC.

The genes are TRBV4-3 and TRBJ2-7; D unresolved. Germline CDR1 is LGHNA and CDR2 is YSLEER. This CDR3 spans 13 amino acids. Trimming left V 0 bases short and J 5 bases short, with 8 bases between. CDR3 amino acids: CASSQEPVHEQYF. The CDR3 DNA follows: TGCGCCAGCAGCCAAGAGCCAGTCCACGAGCAGTACTTC.

This clone was observed once. The chain carries TRBV6-2 or TRBV6-3 and TRBJ2-7, with 8 positions matching TRBD1. V lost 2 bases to trimming and J lost 0 bases; unmatched junction nucleotides: 3. Germline CDR1 and CDR2: MNHEY and SVGEGT. The CDR3 is made up of 15 amino acids. CDR3 loop: CASSYRGQVSYEQYF. The CDR3 DNA reads as TGTGCCAGCAGTTACCGGGGACAGGTCTCCTACGAGCAGTACTTC.

This clone appeared once. CDR3 in amino acids: CASSWTGTGLETQYF. The CDR3 DNA reads as TGCGCCAGCAGCTGGACCGGGACAGGGTTGGAGACCCAGTACTTC. The V call is TRBV5-1, the J call TRBJ2-5; the match to TRBD1 covers 9 bases. This CDR3 is 15 amino acids long. V was clipped by 3 bases and J by 5 bases; unmatched bases: 8. CDR1 and CDR2 from the germline V gene are SGHRS and YFSETQ.

V and J are TRBV7-9 and TRBJ2-7; D gene uncertain. Trimming cost V 1 base and J 5 bases, with 12 bases left between them. Per germline, CDR1 SEHNR and CDR2 FQNEAQ (reference sequence). The CDR3 length is 14 residues. In DNA, the CDR3 is TGTGCCAGCAGCTTAGAATCTTTTCCCGACGAGCAGTACTTC. Protein product: CASSLESFPDEQYF.

This clone was picked up a small number of times. The chain combines TRBV27 with TRBJ1-6, with 8 bases matching TRBD1. The V gene end was trimmed by 6 bases and the J gene end by 6 bases; junction bases not matched to a gene: 1. From germline, CDR1 is MNHEY and CDR2 SMNVEV (reference sequence). The CDR3 runs to 13 residues. DNA for the CDR3: TGTGCCAGCAGGGACAGGGCTAATTCACCCCTCCACTTT. This sequence encodes CASRDRANSPLHF.

The V call is TRBV5-1, the J call TRBJ2-7; D is ambiguous. There are 14 residues in the CDR3. Per the germline V gene, CDR1 is SGHRS and CDR2 is YFSETQ. Deletions cut 7 bases from V and 2 bases from J, with 16 bases between. The DNA for the CDR3 is TGCGCCAGCTCCCCTGACACCACAACCTACGAGCAGTACTTC. Protein sequence: CASSPDTTTYEQYF.

The chain has TRBV6-5 and TRBJ2-2, with D uncertain. This CDR3 is 13 amino acids long. Germline V gives CDR1 MNHEY, CDR2 SVGAGI. V lost 2 bases and J lost 6, with 7 bases in between. The CDR3 loop is CASSYIGPGELFF. The CDR3 nucleotides read TGTGCCAGCAGTTACATCGGTCCCGGGGAGCTGTTTTTT.

The chain joins TRBV6-2 or TRBV6-3 to TRBJ2-7, with D possibly being TRBD1 (6 bases). This CDR3 has 14 residues. V lost 6 bases and J 0 bases, leaving 12 bases between the germline ends. Germline assignment: CDR1 MNHEY and CDR2 SVGEGT. CDR3 protein: CASSRTVSSYEQYF. CDR3 nucleotide sequence: TGTGCCAGCAGCAGGACAGTGAGCTCCTACGAGCAGTACTTC.

The chain joins TRBV27 to TRBJ1-4, with D maybe TRBD1 (5 bases). CDR1 is MNHEY, CDR2 SMNVEV, per germline (reference sequence). The V end was cut by 7 bases, the J end by 8 bases, with 20 bases between. The CDR3 totals 15 residues. The CDR3 nucleotides are TGTGCCAGCACCCCGAAGGGCAGGGTGGACGAAAAACTGTTTTTT. Its protein product is CASTPKGRVDEKLFF.

The V gene is TRBV6-2 or TRBV6-3, the J gene TRBJ2-2; 10 bases match TRBD1. V was clipped by 5 bases and J by 6 bases; unmatched bases: 6. The CDR3 totals 15 residues. CDR1 is MNHEY, CDR2 SVGEGT, per germline. The CDR3: CASSRGTGAAGELFF. CDR3 DNA: TGTGCCAGCAGTCGAGGGACAGGGGCTGCCGGGGAGCTGTTTTTT.

The chain is built from TRBV11-3 and TRBJ2-2; 9 bases map to TRBD1. CDR3 size: 16 residues. The germline V gene has CDR1 SGHNT and CDR2 YENEEA. The V segment lost 5 bases and the J segment 4 bases; nucleotides outside the gene matches: 8. In nucleotides, the CDR3 is TGTGCCAGCAGCCCGGGGGACAGGGTGGGCACCGGGGAGCTGTTTTTT. Its protein is CASSPGDRVGTGELFF.